Each of the 24 T cell receptor beta chains below was sequenced from the same sample in a study of long-term antiretroviral therapy in people with HIV. Version v3.0 of the immunoSEQ assay ran at survey level. Sequencing used immunoSEQ multiplex PCR; TCRdb keeps in-frame clones, though not all of them. The table includes around 24,000 clones, roughly 80% detected once. The sequencing here drew on unsorted PBMCs, taken 0.4 years after starting antiretroviral therapy. The origin of the receptors is a man aged 45 to 65 with HIV.

This clone was counted only a few times. V and J are TRBV18 and TRBJ1-6, with TRBD1 identical over 7 bases. J lost 6 bases, V lost 5 bases, and 7 bases had no gene match. Looked up from germline, CDR1 is KGHSH and CDR2 is LQKENI. The CDR3 covers 15 residues. CDR3 DNA sequence: TGTGCCAGCTCAGATCGACAGGGACCTAATTCACCCCTCCACTTT. It is translated as CASSDRQGPNSPLHF.

The J gene is TRBJ1-4, the V gene TRBV19; D is possibly TRBD1 (5 bases). Germline loops: CDR1 LNHDA, CDR2 SQIVND (reference sequence). Trimming pared 5 bases from V and 8 bases from J, leaving 12 bases between. The CDR3 extends over 13 amino acids. The CDR3, as DNA: TGTGCCAGTAGTTCTCGGGGACGCGAAAAACTGTTTTTT. Translating it yields CASSSRGREKLFF.

This chain uses TRBV13 with TRBJ2-7, with unresolved D. The CDR3 has 13 residues. V was clipped by 4 bases and J by 5 bases, with 12 bases between them. The germline V gene has CDR1 PRHDT and CDR2 FYEKMQ (reference sequence). The CDR3 DNA is TGTGCCAGCAGCTCCGGGCCCCGGGACGAGCAGTACTTC. It yields the protein CASSSGPRDEQYF.

This chain connects TRBV4-3 to TRBJ2-7; 8 nucleotides agree with TRBD1. The CDR3 runs to 17 residues. Per the germline V gene, CDR1 is LGHNA and CDR2 is YSLEER. V shed 0 bases, J shed 5 bases, and the junction held 12 bases outside the gene matches. CDR3 protein: CASSQEGGGTGWDEQYF. The CDR3 DNA follows: TGCGCCAGCAGCCAAGAAGGAGGTGGGACAGGTTGGGACGAGCAGTACTTC.

This clone has a handful of counts. The chain is built from TRBV5-1 and TRBJ2-2; D gene ambiguous. The germline gives CDR1 SGHRS, CDR2 YFSETQ. V dropped 4 bases and J dropped 6 bases, with 13 bases sitting between them. This CDR3 is 14 amino acids long. The DNA of the CDR3 is TGCGCCAGCAGCCTGGTCGGGTATCCCGGGGAGCTGTTTTTT. Protein: CASSLVGYPGELFF.

V usage is TRBV7-3 and J usage is TRBJ1-1; unclear D gene. The germline V gene encodes CDR1 SGHTA and CDR2 FQGTGA. The CDR3 covers 13 residues. Trimming took 3 bases from V and 4 from J, leaving 9 bases between them. CDR3 nucleotides: TGTGCCAGCAGCTTTTCACGGTCCACTGAAGCTTTCTTT. Protein: CASSFSRSTEAFF. Based on the CDR3 plus reference TRBV7-3 and TRBJ1-1, the full variable domain is GAGVSQTPSNKVTEKGKYVELRCDPISGHTALYWYRQSLGQGPEFLIYFQGTGAADDSGLPNDRFFAVRPEGSVSTLKIQRTERGDSAVYLCASSFSRSTEAFFGQGTRLTVV.

The chain uses TRBV7-8 and TRBJ1-5; 9 bases align to TRBD1. This CDR3 has 16 amino acids. Per the germline V gene, CDR1 is SGHVS and CDR2 is FQNEAQ. Trimming removed 7 bases from V and 4 bases from J; junction bases left unmatched: 11. CDR3 in DNA: TGTGCCAGCACCCTGGACAGGGGAAGAGGGAATCAGCCCCAGCATTTT. Amino acid sequence: CASTLDRGRGNQPQHF.

The rearrangement joins TRBV27 to TRBJ2-7; tentative D call: TRBD1 (5 bases). V was cut by 0 bases and J by 4 bases, with 7 bases left in between. Germline V lookup: CDR1 MNHEY, CDR2 SMNVEV (reference sequence). The CDR3 totals 13 residues. CDR3 sequence reads: CASSLSRDYEQYF. CDR3 nucleotide sequence: TGTGCCAGCAGTTTATCCAGGGATTACGAGCAGTACTTC.

CDR3 DNA: TGTGCCAGCAGCACAACTTCAGGTTACGAGCAGTACTTC. Protein sequence: CASSTTSGYEQYF. V and J are TRBV27 and TRBJ2-7; D gene unclear. Trimming took off 6 bases at V and 4 bases at J, with 13 bases between the two ends. This CDR3 has 13 amino acids. Germline lookup yields CDR1 MNHEY and CDR2 SMNVEV (reference sequence).

Only one count was recorded for this clone. The rearrangement links TRBV28 to TRBJ2-5; 7 bases align to TRBD1. Unmatched junction bases numbered 3, after V lost 5 bases and J lost 9 bases. Germline values: CDR1 MDHEN, CDR2 SYDVKM. The CDR3 has 11 amino acids. As DNA, the CDR3 is TGTGCCAGCAGTCTCACAGGGGCCCAGTACTTC. This encodes CASSLTGAQYF.

The chain carries TRBV19 and TRBJ1-4; the D is unclear. The CDR3 spans 14 residues. V lost 1 base and J lost 7, with 10 bases in between. The germline V gene has CDR1 LNHDA and CDR2 SQIVND (reference sequence). CDR3 protein: CASSIGHFGEKLFF. CDR3 bases: TGTGCCAGTAGTATAGGACATTTCGGTGAAAAACTGTTTTTT.

This chain uses TRBV28 with TRBJ2-1, with TRBD2 identical over 12 bases. The CDR3 has 13 amino acids. V lost 11 bases, J lost 5 bases, and 4 bases stayed unmatched. Germline V gives CDR1 MDHEN, CDR2 SYDVKM. The CDR3 nucleotides read TGTGCCGTCGGACTAGCGGGGCACAATGAGCAGTTCTTC. Protein product: CAVGLAGHNEQFF. Full variable domain (missing parts from reference TRBV28 and TRBJ2-1): DVKVTQSSRYLVKRTGEKVFLECVQDMDHENMFWYRQDPGLGLRLIYFSYDVKMKEKGDIPEGYSVSREKKERFSLILESASTNQTSMYLCAVGLAGHNEQFFGPGTRLTVL.

This chain links TRBV30 with TRBJ2-3; 10 bases map to TRBD2. The CDR3 runs to 14 residues. After removal of 0 bases from V and 3 bases from J, the junction contained 0 bases not matched to a gene. Germline V lookup: CDR1 GTSNPN, CDR2 SVGIG (reference sequence). CDR3: CAWSVLAGTDTQYF. The CDR3 nucleotides read TGTGCCTGGAGTGTACTAGCGGGGACAGATACGCAGTATTTT.

V usage is TRBV19 and J usage is TRBJ1-5; D is ambiguous. Germline V gene sequence: CDR1 LNHDA, CDR2 SQIVND (reference sequence). Trimming pared 3 bases from V and 0 bases from J, leaving 18 bases between. The CDR3 consists of 18 residues. This CDR3 is CASSMVDYFLYSNQPQHF. The CDR3 DNA follows: TGTGCCAGTAGTATGGTGGATTACTTCCTTTATAGCAATCAGCCCCAGCATTTT.

The chain joins TRBV10-3 to TRBJ1-1; D is undetermined. V dropped 0 bases and J dropped 10 bases, with 9 bases sitting between them. The CDR3 loop spans 12 amino acids. CDR1 and CDR2 (germline): ENHRY, SYGVKD. As DNA, the CDR3 is TGTGCCATCAGTGAGTCGGAAGTTAGAGCTTTCTTT. Protein product: CAISESEVRAFF.

The J gene is TRBJ2-3, the V gene TRBV9; D ambiguous. The V gene's germline CDR1 is SGDLS and CDR2 YYNGEE. Trimming pared 0 bases from V and 4 bases from J, leaving 12 bases between. The CDR3 extends over 15 amino acids. The CDR3 protein is CASSVDAIGADTQYF. CDR3 sequence (DNA): TGTGCCAGCAGCGTAGACGCGATTGGTGCAGATACGCAGTATTTT.

The genes are TRBV7-9 and TRBJ2-1; D is uncertain. The germline V gene encodes CDR1 SEHNR and CDR2 FQNEAQ (reference sequence). CDR3 size: 11 residues. The V gene lost 3 bases and the J gene lost 10 bases, with 7 bases spanning the gap. DNA of the CDR3: TGTGCCAGCAGCTTCCGGGTCGAGCAGTTCTTC. Its translation: CASSFRVEQFF.

The rearrangement uses TRBV27 and TRBJ1-3, with 8 positions matching TRBD1. This CDR3 spans 15 amino acids. From germline, CDR1 is MNHEY and CDR2 SMNVEV (reference sequence). V was pared by 5 bases and J by 0 bases, with 3 bases of the junction left unmatched. The CDR3: CASSVTGGSGNTIYF. CDR3 nucleotide sequence: TGTGCCAGCAGTGTAACAGGGGGCTCTGGAAACACCATATATTTT.

This clone has just one count. The J gene is TRBJ2-3, the V gene TRBV15, with 11 bases fitting TRBD2. Germline-derived CDR1 and CDR2 are LNHNV and YYDKDF (reference sequence). This CDR3 comprises 18 residues. Trimming cost V 1 base and J 2 bases; bases outside gene matches: 8. CDR3: CATSRVGSGGADTDTQYF. CDR3 in DNA: TGTGCCACCAGCAGAGTTGGTAGCGGGGGGGCCGACACAGATACGCAGTATTTT.

The J gene is TRBJ1-4, the V gene TRBV15, with a weak D call TRBD1 (5 bases). V lost 2 bases and J lost 5, with 12 bases in between. The CDR3 covers 15 residues. Looked up from germline, CDR1 is LNHNV and CDR2 is YYDKDF (reference sequence). CDR3 DNA sequence: TGTGCCACCAGCAGACCCGACAGCGGGAATGAAAAACTGTTTTTT. Its translation is CATSRPDSGNEKLFF. The variable domain in full, with the rest retrieved from reference TRBV15 and TRBJ1-4, is DAMVIQNPRYQVTQFGKPVTLSCSQTLNHNVMYWYQQKSSQAPKLLFHYYDKDFNNEADTPDNFQSRRPNTSFCFLDIRSPGLGDTAMYLCATSRPDSGNEKLFFGSGTQLSVL.

The rearrangement joins TRBV6-4 to TRBJ1-2; maybe TRBD1 (6 bases). The CDR3 covers 15 residues. The V end lost 2 bases, the J end lost 4 bases, and 14 bases lay between the germline ends. CDR1 and CDR2 (germline): MRHNA, SNTAGT. The CDR3 region is CASSDRAGESYGYTF. The CDR3, as DNA: TGTGCCAGCAGTGACCGGGCAGGGGAAAGCTATGGCTACACCTTC.

The chain has TRBV30 and TRBJ1-6; 7 nucleotides line up with TRBD1. This CDR3 contains 15 residues. V trimming: 4 bases; J trimming: 1 base; junction bases outside the gene matches: 4. In germline, CDR1 is GTSNPN, CDR2 SVGIG (reference sequence). The CDR3 DNA reads TGTGCCTGGACAGGGGGGTGGTCCTATAATTCACCCCTCCACTTT. It is translated as CAWTGGWSYNSPLHF. Full variable domain (rest looked up from reference TRBV30 and TRBJ1-6): SQTIHQWPATLVQPVGSPLSLECTVEGTSNPNLYWYRQAAGRGLQLLFYSVGIGQISSEVPQNLSASRPQDRQFILSSKKLLLSDSGFYLCAWTGGWSYNSPLHFGNGTRLTVT.

Here the CDR3 DNA reads TGTGCCAGCAGCTTTGGGGATATCGGGGAAAAACTGTTTTTT. This translates into CASSFGDIGEKLFF. The gene calls are TRBV7-8 and TRBJ1-4; D uncertain. The V end was cut by 3 bases, the J end by 8 bases, with 13 bases between. CDR1 and CDR2 from the germline V gene are SGHVS and FQNEAQ. This CDR3 has 14 residues.

The chain joins TRBV11-1 to TRBJ2-3, with 9 bases identical to TRBD1. The trim removed 5 bases at V and 0 bases at J, leaving 6 bases unmatched. This CDR3 has 16 residues. The V gene's germline CDR1 is SGHAT and CDR2 FQDESV (reference sequence). DNA for the CDR3: TGTGCCAGCAGCGCAACAGGGGGCGTGAGCACAGATACGCAGTATTTT. Its protein is CASSATGGVSTDTQYF.